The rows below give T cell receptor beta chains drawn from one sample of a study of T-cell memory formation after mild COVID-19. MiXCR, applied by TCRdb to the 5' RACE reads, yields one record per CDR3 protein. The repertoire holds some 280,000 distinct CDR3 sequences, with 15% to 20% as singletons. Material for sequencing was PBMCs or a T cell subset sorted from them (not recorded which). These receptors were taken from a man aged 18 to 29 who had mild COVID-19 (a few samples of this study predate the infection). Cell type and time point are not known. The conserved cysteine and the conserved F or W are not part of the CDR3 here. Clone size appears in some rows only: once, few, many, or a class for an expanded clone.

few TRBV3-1 ASSPEGTEAF
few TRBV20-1 SASKTGRNEKLF
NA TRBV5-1 ASSWGTGDQETQY
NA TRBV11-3 ASSLLAGDEQF
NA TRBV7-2 ASSVAGSRAF
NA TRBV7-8 ASSLRAISSEWAF
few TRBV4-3 ASSQDFPRRGEGIGGELF
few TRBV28 ASTLQVSYNEQF
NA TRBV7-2 ASSSQGQLPTDTQY
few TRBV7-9 ATRDRPNEQF
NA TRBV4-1 ASSQGGTSYNEQF
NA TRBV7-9 ASSFASSGGRETQY
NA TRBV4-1 ASRGVGEETQY
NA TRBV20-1 SARDSIGQSDFYGYT
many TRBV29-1 SVEGQGKNIQY
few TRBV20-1 SLGGGPTEAF
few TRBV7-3 ASSLTAGPTDTQY
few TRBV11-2 ASSLVAPTDTQY
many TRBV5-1 ASSPWGDLNTEAF
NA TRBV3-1 ATSGTNLYNEKF
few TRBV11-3 ASSLDGELF
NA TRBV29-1 SVGTGSMEPGYT
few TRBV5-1 ASSLARGGYT
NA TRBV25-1 ASQRGWEQY
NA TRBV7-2 ASSLGADTGELF
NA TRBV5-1 ASRPLTSSTDTQY
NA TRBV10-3 AISKDAGSNYGYT
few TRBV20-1 SARKDGPDTIY
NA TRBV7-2 ASSTGLAGFSGRDTQY
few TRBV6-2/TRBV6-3 ASSLRTALEKNIQY
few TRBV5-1 ASSFGRPGQLNYGYT
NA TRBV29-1 SVEVSRDTQY
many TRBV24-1 ATSDRGSPDTQY
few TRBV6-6 ASSYSERRDTQY
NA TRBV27 ASSPLVPTEAF
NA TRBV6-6 ASSPRRTAGNNEQF